This passage covers 24 T cell receptor beta chains from one sample sequenced in a study of OX40 agonist ivuxolimab in advanced cancers. Method: immunoSEQ multiplex PCR; TCRdb's copy keeps in-frame clones and lacks some. This table has over 9,500 clones, over 65% appearing once. The sample consisted of CD4+ or CD8+ T cells sorted from blood, taken in a trial of the OX40 agonist ivuxolimab. These receptors all come from an adult with an advanced solid tumor such as melanoma, head and neck, liver or kidney cancer.

The CDR3 spells CASSVAGDTQYF. In nucleotides, the CDR3 is TGTGCCAGCAGCGTAGCAGGGGATACGCAGTATTTT. The V and J genes are TRBV9 and TRBJ2-3; D is perhaps TRBD1 (5 bases). This CDR3 has 12 amino acids. Trimming took off 0 bases at V and 6 bases at J, with 5 bases between the two ends. CDR1 is SGDLS and CDR2 is YYNGEE in the germline V gene.

V gene TRBV4-3 combines with J gene TRBJ2-1, with 9 positions matching TRBD1. Germline V lookup: CDR1 LGHNA, CDR2 YSLEER. V lost 4 bases, J lost 7 bases, and 8 bases stayed unmatched. The CDR3 is 15 amino acids. The DNA of the CDR3 is TGCGCCAGCAGCCCCCTCGACAGGGGGGGAAATGAGCAGTTCTTC. Residues: CASSPLDRGGNEQFF.

This chain connects TRBV11-1 to TRBJ2-1, with 11 bases fitting TRBD2. Germline V CDR1 and CDR2: SGHAT, FQDESV (reference sequence). The CDR3 has 15 amino acids. V dropped 3 bases and J dropped 10; count of bases not matched to a gene: 8. CDR3 loop: CASSFLAGGPGEQFF. CDR3 coding DNA: TGTGCCAGCAGCTTCTTAGCGGGGGGGCCTGGGGAGCAGTTCTTC. Full variable domain (missing parts from reference TRBV11-1 and TRBJ2-1): EAEVAQSPRYKITEKSQAVAFWCDPISGHATLYWYRQILGQGPELLVQFQDESVVDDSQLPKDRFSAERLKGVDSTLKIQPAELGDSAMYLCASSFLAGGPGEQFFGPGTRLTVL.

The DNA for the CDR3 is TGTGCCAGCAGCTTGGTCGCGGGGGATAACAATGAGCAGTTCTTC. Its protein is CASSLVAGDNNEQFF. The V call is TRBV5-5, the J call TRBJ2-1; 7 nucleotides match TRBD2. V was pared by 0 bases and J by 5 bases, with 5 bases of the junction left unmatched. Germline-derived CDR1 and CDR2 are SGHKS and YYEKEE (reference sequence). The CDR3 length is 15 residues.

This clone has only one observation. The chain links TRBV6-1 to TRBJ2-7; D is ambiguous. From germline, CDR1 is MNHNS and CDR2 SASEGT. With 6 bases removed from V and 4 bases from J, the gap between germline ends came to 16 bases. This CDR3 has 14 amino acids. The CDR3 region is CASRGRAFGYEQYF. Here the CDR3 DNA reads TGTGCCAGCAGAGGAAGGGCCTTCGGGTACGAGCAGTACTTC.

This clone was counted between two and nine times. The V and J genes are TRBV27 and TRBJ1-2; D is ambiguous. V shed 3 bases and J shed 5 bases, with 4 bases lying between them. CDR3 length equals 11 residues. Germline V gene sequence: CDR1 MNHEY, CDR2 SMNVEV (reference sequence). Here the CDR3 reads CASSLGYGYTF. In DNA form, the CDR3 reads TGTGCCAGCAGTTTGGGGTATGGCTACACCTTC.

This rearrangement joins TRBV4-1 to TRBJ2-3; D gene unclear. V was clipped by 0 bases and J by 2 bases, with 6 bases between them. Germline CDR1 is MGHRA and CDR2 is YSYEKL. The CDR3 covers 14 residues. The CDR3 loop is CASSQEGTTDTQYF. CDR3 bases: TGCGCCAGCAGCCAAGAGGGCACCACAGATACGCAGTATTTT.

The chain links TRBV28 to TRBJ1-2, with D unclear. V dropped 5 bases and J dropped 5 bases, with 15 bases sitting between them. This CDR3 has 14 amino acids. Germline V gene lookup returns CDR1 MDHEN and CDR2 SYDVKM. In DNA form, the CDR3 reads TGTGCCAGCAGTCCCTCGGACTACCTTTATGGCTACACCTTC. Protein product: CASSPSDYLYGYTF.

This clone was recorded a few times. The genes are TRBV7-3 and TRBJ2-5; perhaps D is TRBD1 or TRBD2 (6 bases each). Germline CDR1 and CDR2: SGHTA and FQGTGA. Trimming removed 4 bases from V and 1 base from J, with 13 bases in between. CDR3 length equals 15 residues. The CDR3 sequence is CASSYQGGPQETQYF. CDR3 in DNA: TGTGCCAGCAGCTACCAAGGGGGGCCCCAAGAGACCCAGTACTTC.

V usage is TRBV11-2 and J usage is TRBJ1-2; 7 bases agree with TRBD1. Germline lookup yields CDR1 SGHAT and CDR2 FQNNGV. CDR3 length equals 17 residues. J gave up 0 bases and V 5 bases, and 12 bases lay outside the gene matches. The DNA for the CDR3 is TGTGCCAGCAGCCCCGGGACAGCGGGGGCCTCTAACTATGGCTACACCTTC. It codes for CASSPGTAGASNYGYTF.

The chain combines TRBV6-5 with TRBJ1-2; D might be TRBD1 (6 bases). This CDR3 contains 15 residues. Germline loops: CDR1 MNHEY, CDR2 SVGAGI. Between the trimmed V and J ends, which lost 2 bases and 2 bases, there was a span of 12 bases. The CDR3 region is CASSYGSGANYGYTF. CDR3 bases: TGTGCCAGCAGTTACGGTTCAGGGGCGAACTATGGCTACACCTTC.

This clone rates as medium-sized (0.01 to 0.1%). The genes are TRBV28 and TRBJ2-1; D may be TRBD2 (5 bases). Trimming removed 4 bases from V and 9 bases from J, with 16 bases in between. Germline V gives CDR1 MDHEN, CDR2 SYDVKM. This CDR3 has 14 amino acids. CDR3 residues: CASSSDPSAGEQFF. CDR3 DNA sequence: TGTGCCAGCAGTTCGGACCCCTCGGCGGGTGAGCAGTTCTTC.

J is TRBJ1-5 and V is TRBV14, with D perhaps TRBD1 (6 bases). V was cut by 0 bases and J by 4 bases, with 13 bases left in between. CDR3 length equals 16 residues. Germline CDR1 SGHDN, CDR2 FVKESK. This chain's CDR3 is CASSQEKEQGNQPQHF. In DNA form, the CDR3 reads TGTGCCAGCAGCCAAGAAAAGGAACAGGGAAATCAGCCCCAGCATTTT.

This clone was observed a single time. The gene calls are TRBV28 and TRBJ1-1, with 8 bases lining up with TRBD1. Per germline, CDR1 MDHEN and CDR2 SYDVKM. V lost 6 bases and J lost 6; bases outside the gene matches: 12. This CDR3 region has 15 residues. The CDR3 is CASRHTLGQAAEAFF. CDR3 nucleotide sequence: TGTGCCAGCAGACACACCCTGGGACAGGCGGCTGAAGCTTTCTTT.

The chain links TRBV10-2 to TRBJ2-7; D ambiguous. CDR1 is WSHSY, CDR2 SAAADI, per germline. Trimming pared 4 bases from V and 0 bases from J, leaving 16 bases between. CDR3 length: 16 residues. CDR3 sequence reads: CASSVGSLGSSYEQYF. The CDR3 DNA reads as TGCGCCAGCAGTGTGGGTTCTCTAGGAAGCTCCTACGAGCAGTACTTC.

The J gene is TRBJ2-4, the V gene TRBV28; D is possibly TRBD1 (5 bases). The V end lost 5 bases, the J end lost 6 bases, and 17 bases lay between the germline ends. Germline V gene sequence: CDR1 MDHEN, CDR2 SYDVKM. CDR3 length: 15 amino acids. The chain's CDR3 is CASSPLTESINIQYF. The CDR3 DNA is TGTGCCAGCAGTCCCTTGACAGAAAGCATAAACATTCAGTACTTC.

This sequence joins TRBV27 and TRBJ2-7; the D call may be TRBD1 or TRBD2 (5 bases each). The CDR3 runs to 13 residues. Trimming pared 2 bases from V and 6 bases from J, leaving 11 bases between. Germline V gene data show CDR1 as MNHEY and CDR2 as SMNVEV (reference sequence). The DNA of the CDR3 is TGTGCCAGCAGTTTAGGGGCGAGCGGCGAGCAGTACTTC. It codes for CASSLGASGEQYF.

The chain couples TRBV7-9 to TRBJ1-1; perhaps TRBD1 as D (6 bases). Germline lookup yields CDR1 SEHNR and CDR2 FQNEAQ (reference sequence). The length of the CDR3 is 15 residues. Deletions cut 3 bases from V and 0 bases from J, with 11 bases between. The chain's CDR3 is CASSLAQGMNTEAFF. The CDR3 nucleotides are TGTGCCAGCAGCTTGGCGCAGGGGATGAACACTGAAGCTTTCTTT.

This chain uses TRBV4-1 with TRBJ2-2; no clear D. In germline, CDR1 is MGHRA, CDR2 YSYEKL. This CDR3 has 15 amino acids. Between the trimmed V and J ends, which lost 0 bases and 1 base, there was a span of 6 bases. The CDR3 loop is CASSQEARNTGELFF. The CDR3 DNA reads TGCGCCAGCAGCCAAGAAGCCAGGAACACCGGGGAGCTGTTTTTT.

The rearrangement joins TRBV10-2 to TRBJ1-1; tentative D call: TRBD1 (5 bases). CDR3 length equals 15 residues. Trimming shortened V by 4 bases and J by 4 bases, and 16 bases separated the two germline ends. Germline CDR1 reads WSHSY; CDR2 reads SAAADI. CDR3 coding DNA: TGCGCCAGCAGTGCGCAGGGAGTGTCCTTCACTGAAGCTTTCTTT. This sequence encodes CASSAQGVSFTEAFF.

The rearrangement joins TRBV7-2 to TRBJ2-5, with 8 bases fitting TRBD2. The V segment lost 0 bases and the J segment 4 bases; nucleotides outside the gene matches: 4. CDR3 size: 15 residues. CDR1 SGHTA and CDR2 FQGNSA come from the germline V gene. This chain's CDR3 is CASSLAGGVLETQYF. The CDR3 DNA follows: TGTGCCAGCAGCTTAGCCGGGGGGGTGTTAGAGACCCAGTACTTC.

This rearrangement joins TRBV28 to TRBJ2-3; 9 bases map to TRBD2. V shed 4 bases, J shed 14 bases, and the junction held 7 bases outside the gene matches. In germline, CDR1 is MDHEN, CDR2 SYDVKM. The CDR3 runs 12 residues. CDR3 nucleotides: TGTGCCAGCAGTTCCGTACTAGCGGGTCTGTATTTT. The encoded protein is CASSSVLAGLYF.

This clone was picked up a small number of times. The CDR3 region is CASRLLSRELSYEQYF. CDR3 DNA: TGTGCCAGCAGACTCCTTTCTAGGGAGCTCTCCTACGAGCAGTACTTC. V usage is TRBV6-4 and J usage is TRBJ2-7, with D possibly matching TRBD2 (5 bases). CDR3 length: 16 residues. Germline lookup yields CDR1 MRHNA and CDR2 SNTAGT. V lost 6 bases and J 0 bases, leaving 18 bases between the germline ends.

V gene TRBV7-8 combines with J gene TRBJ2-7; 10 bases match TRBD2. The V and J ends lost 5 bases and 4 bases, in that order; junction bases with no gene match: 8. Germline V CDR1 and CDR2: SGHVS, FQNEAQ. The CDR3 contains 15 residues. Written as DNA, the CDR3 is TGTGCCAGCAGCCCCCAAGCGGGAGGGGGGTACGAGCAGTACTTC. Amino acids: CASSPQAGGGYEQYF.